These T cell receptor beta chains were read from a single sample in a study of regulatory T cells in long-lasting Graves disease. Using its own MiXCR run on the multiplex PCR reads, TCRdb lists one record per CDR3 protein. The table has roughly 400,000 distinct CDR3 sequences, around 20% seen once; the top ten hold roughly an eighth. The starting material was peripheral blood mononuclear cells (PBMCs), obtained when the disease was refractory, from a patient treated with antithyroid drugs. Receptors were obtained from a female donor with Graves disease. Each CDR3 is given with its conserved first and last residue. D genes are given only for firm matches. Only part of the rows carry a size: once, few, many, or a class if the clone is expanded.

v_call	clone_size	j_call	d_call	cdr3_aa	cdr3_nt
TRBV6-1	many	TRBJ1-5	.	CASSDTRANQPQHF	TGTGCCAGCAGTGATACCAGGGCAAATCAGCCCCAGCATTTT
TRBV29-1	many	TRBJ1-4	TRBD1	CSVSDRTNEKLFF	TGCAGCGTATCGGACAGGACTAATGAAAAACTGTTTTTT
TRBV28	.	TRBJ2-2	TRBD2	CASSLFGGNTGELLF	TGTGCCAGCAGTTTATTCGGGGGGAACACCGGGGAGCTGCTTTTT
TRBV10-1	many	TRBJ2-7	.	CASNEGIYEQYF	TGCGCCAGCAACGAGGGGATCTACGAGCAGTACTTC
TRBV19	.	TRBJ2-4	.	CASSPHGPGMDIQYF	TGTGCCAGTAGCCCACATGGGCCAGGGATGGACATTCAGTACTTC
TRBV20-1	.	TRBJ2-7	TRBD1	CSATTGIAYEQYF	TGCAGTGCTACGACAGGGATTGCTTACGAGCAGTACTTC
TRBV2	many	TRBJ1-2	.	CASSVTEGYGYTF	TGTGCCAGCAGTGTTACTGAGGGCTATGGCTACACCTTC
TRBV6-5	many	TRBJ1-5	TRBD1	CASSLRQGHQPQHF	TGTGCCAGCAGTTTACGACAGGGCCATCAGCCCCAGCATTTT
TRBV29-1	many	TRBJ1-2	.	CSVEDYGYTF	TGCAGCGTTGAAGACTATGGCTACACCTTC
TRBV12-3/TRBV12-4	many	TRBJ2-7	TRBD2	CASSLAGGGRTYEQYF	TGTGCCAGCAGTTTAGCGGGCGGGGGGCGAACCTACGAGCAGTACTTC
TRBV20-1	few	TRBJ2-7	.	CSARDYPPRRESSYEQYF	TGCAGTGCTAGAGATTACCCCCCCCGCCGGGAGAGCTCCTACGAGCAGTACTTC
TRBV7-9	many	TRBJ1-2	.	CASSLAPGTDGYTF	TGTGCCAGCAGCTTAGCTCCAGGGACGGATGGCTACACCTTC
TRBV28	.	TRBJ2-2	.	CASIRQAGTGELFF	TGTGCCAGCATTAGACAGGCGGGCACCGGGGAGCTGTTTTTT
TRBV5-6	few	TRBJ2-7	TRBD2	CASSLVGAGGKSYEQYF	TGTGCCAGCAGCTTGGTTGGAGCGGGAGGAAAGTCCTACGAGCAGTACTTC
TRBV28	many	TRBJ1-1	TRBD1	CASSLALGQGGSTEAFF	TGTGCCAGCAGTTTAGCCCTTGGACAGGGCGGCAGCACTGAAGCTTTCTTT
TRBV10-2	.	TRBJ2-7	.	CASREGQTSSYEQYF	TGCGCCAGCAGGGAGGGACAGACCAGCTCCTACGAGCAGTACTTC
TRBV6-1	many	TRBJ2-7	.	CASSEAPADSYEQYF	TGTGCCAGCAGTGAAGCCCCCGCTGACTCCTACGAGCAGTACTTC
TRBV6-1	many	TRBJ1-5	.	CASSLGAEQPQHF	TGTGCCAGCAGCTTGGGGGCAGAGCAGCCCCAGCATTTT
TRBV28	few	TRBJ2-3	TRBD2	CASSWLAGVRDTQYF	TGTGCCAGCAGTTGGTTGGCGGGAGTCAGAGATACGCAGTATTTT
TRBV28	many	TRBJ1-1	.	CASSLPLYGVGMNTEAFF	TGTGCCAGCAGTTTACCACTATATGGGGTCGGAATGAACACTGAAGCTTTCTTT
TRBV20-1	many	TRBJ2-7	TRBD1	CSAIAQGDIDEQYF	TGCAGTGCTATCGCTCAGGGGGATATAGACGAGCAGTACTTC
TRBV29-1	.	TRBJ2-5	TRBD2	CSVGGSSGSPETQYF	TGCAGCGTTGGTGGGTCTAGCGGGAGCCCAGAGACCCAGTACTTC
TRBV7-6	.	TRBJ1-1	TRBD1	CASSLTGTGFRTEAFF	TGTGCCAGCAGCCTGACCGGGACAGGATTTAGGACTGAAGCTTTCTTT
TRBV19	few	TRBJ1-5	TRBD1	CASSHRGFDQPQHF	TGTGCCAGTAGCCACAGGGGGTTCGATCAGCCCCAGCATTTT
TRBV15	.	TRBJ2-1	TRBD2	CATSRGLAAYNEQFF	TGTGCCACCAGCAGAGGACTAGCGGCTTACAATGAGCAGTTCTTC
TRBV7-9	many	TRBJ2-2	TRBD2	CASSLGLAGANTGELFF	TGTGCCAGCAGCCTGGGACTAGCGGGAGCCAACACCGGGGAGCTGTTTTTT
TRBV19	few	TRBJ2-3	.	CASSKDRISSTDTQYF	TGTGCCAGTAGTAAAGACAGGATATCCTCCACAGATACGCAGTATTTT
TRBV14	.	TRBJ2-2	.	CASSLSKGARGPSNTGELFF	TGTGCCAGCAGCCTCTCAAAAGGGGCGCGGGGCCCTTCTAACACCGGGGAGCTGTTTTTT
TRBV5-1	once	TRBJ1-1	TRBD1	CASSEGTGGWKNTEAFF	TGCGCCAGCAGCGAGGGGACAGGGGGTTGGAAGAACACTGAAGCTTTCTTT
TRBV6-5	.	TRBJ1-5	.	CASSYPGTRDSNQPQHF	TGTGCCAGCAGTTACCCCGGGACACGGGATAGCAATCAGCCCCAGCATTTT
TRBV2	many	TRBJ2-5	.	CASIGETQYF	TGTGCCAGCATTGGAGAGACCCAGTACTTC
TRBV20-1	.	TRBJ2-7	TRBD2	CSARDWGGRLSYEQYF	TGCAGTGCTAGAGATTGGGGCGGGAGGTTATCTTACGAGCAGTACTTC
TRBV12-3/TRBV12-4	many	TRBJ2-5	.	CASRLLPNDRSPYF	TGTGCCAGCAGGCTTCTTCCCAACGACCGATCTCCGTACTTC
TRBV7-2	many	TRBJ2-7	.	CASSFRLGEQYF	TGTGCCAGCAGCTTCCGACTAGGCGAGCAGTACTTC
TRBV19	.	TRBJ2-1	TRBD2	CASSRGLGSYNEQFF	TGTGCCAGTAGTAGGGGACTAGGGAGTTACAATGAGCAGTTCTTC
TRBV2	many	TRBJ2-2	.	CASGYRGGAGELFF	TGTGCCAGCGGATACAGGGGAGGTGCCGGGGAGCTGTTTTTT
TRBV20-1	.	TRBJ1-5	.	CSARDWSGSNQPQHF	TGCAGTGCTAGAGATTGGTCAGGGAGCAATCAGCCCCAGCATTTT